This T cell receptor beta chain derives from a study of shared T cell receptors in the human thymus. Using immunoSEQ multiplex PCR, the repertoire was profiled, and TCRdb retains in-frame clones only, with some absent. The table includes hundreds of thousands of clones, over 75% detected once. The same data also contributed to another study, on human thymus T cells. That investigation notes: Corrective heart surgery yielded the resections from which the thymus tissue came.

This receptor was identified in a boy younger than two with a congenital heart defect. Sequenced input: thymocytes.

CDR3 DNA sequence: TGTGCCAGCAGCCTTGGGGGCCCGGGGCCCTACAATGAGCAGTTCTTC. As protein: CASSLGGPGPYNEQFF. The chain carries TRBV5-6 and TRBJ2-1, with a tentative D call TRBD1 (6 bases). V lost 4 bases and J lost 2, with 16 bases in between. Per germline, CDR1 SGHDT and CDR2 YYEEEE. The CDR3 length is 16 residues.